The 20 T cell receptor beta chains presented below share a single source sample, sequenced in a study of blood T cell repertoires in COVID-19. The assay was immunoSEQ multiplex PCR, and TCRdb's table has in-frame clones only and misses some. The table includes about 71,000 clones, more than 80% detected once. The specimen sequenced was peripheral blood. All receptors come from an elderly woman with acute or convalescent COVID-19.

The chain is built from TRBV10-1 and TRBJ1-6; possible D gene TRBD1, 5 bases. The CDR3 extends over 15 amino acids. Trimming cost V 0 bases and J 7 bases, with 10 bases left between them. Germline CDR1 is WNHNN and CDR2 is SYGVQD (reference sequence). The chain's CDR3 is CASSESTGVNSPLHF. CDR3 in DNA: TGCGCCAGCAGTGAGTCGACGGGGGTAAATTCACCCCTCCACTTT.

The rearrangement joins TRBV5-4 to TRBJ2-3; TRBD2 agrees at 7 bases. Looked up from germline, CDR1 is SGHNT and CDR2 is YYREEE (reference sequence). Trimming removed 0 bases from V and 1 base from J; junction bases left unmatched: 2. This CDR3 is built from 15 residues. CDR3 sequence: CASSLAGGGTDTQYF. CDR3 DNA sequence: TGTGCCAGCAGCTTGGCGGGGGGAGGCACAGATACGCAGTATTTT.

The V and J genes are TRBV2 and TRBJ2-2, with D perhaps matching TRBD1 (6 bases). The V and J ends lost 7 bases and 2 bases respectively, with 11 bases between them. Germline V CDR1 and CDR2: SNHLY, FYNNEI. CDR3 size: 14 residues. The CDR3 nucleotides are TGTGCCAGCAAGAACAGGGTAAACACCGGGGAGCTGTTTTTT. Translated, it gives CASKNRVNTGELFF. Supplemented by reference TRBV2 and TRBJ2-2, the full variable domain reads EPEVTQTPSHQVTQMGQEVILRCVPISNHLYFYWYRQILGQKVEFLVSFYNNEISEKSEIFDDQFSVERPDGSNFTLKIRSTKLEDSAMYFCASKNRVNTGELFFGEGSRLTVL.

The chain uses TRBV27 and TRBJ2-7; 10 nucleotides line up with TRBD1. CDR1 is MNHEY, CDR2 SMNVEV, per germline (reference sequence). The CDR3 runs to 14 residues. Trimming removed 4 bases from V and 6 bases from J; junction bases left unmatched: 6. DNA for the CDR3: TGTGCCAGCAGTTCCCCGACAGGGGGCTCCGAGCAGTACTTC. Translating it yields CASSSPTGGSEQYF.

The V gene is TRBV5-4, the J gene TRBJ1-2; unclear D gene. CDR1 SGHNT and CDR2 YYREEE come from the germline V gene (reference sequence). The germline V and J ends were trimmed by 3 bases and 5 bases, with 11 bases remaining between them. This CDR3 is built from 13 residues. CDR3 loop: CASSWNSGYGYTF. CDR3 DNA sequence: TGTGCCAGCAGCTGGAACAGCGGGTATGGCTACACCTTC.

The J gene is TRBJ1-6, the V gene TRBV11-2; D is perhaps TRBD1 (5 bases). Looked up from germline, CDR1 is SGHAT and CDR2 is FQNNGV. This CDR3 has 14 residues. The V end was cut by 6 bases, the J end by 2 bases, with 8 bases between. As DNA, the CDR3 is TGTGCCAGCAGACAGGAGACCTATAATTCACCCCTCCACTTT. Translation gives CASRQETYNSPLHF. Filled out from reference TRBV11-2 and TRBJ1-6, the complete variable domain reads EAGVAQSPRYKIIEKRQSVAFWCNPISGHATLYWYQQILGQGPKLLIQFQNNGVVDDSQLPKDRFSAERLKGVDSTLKIQPAKLEDSAVYLCASRQETYNSPLHFGNGTRLTVT.

Remarks on this clone: It is unclear where the CDR3 begins or ends on the DNA, so no DNA is shown, and the CDR3 is as TCRdb lists it. The chain joins TRBV3-1 (or the pseudogene TRBV3-2) to TRBJ1-1; the table gives TRBD1 as D, unverified against the DNA. The CDR3 spans 13 amino acids, including both terminal residues. The germline V gene encodes CDR1 LGHDT and CDR2 YNNKEL (reference sequence). This CDR3 is CASSQVAQGATFF.

This chain links TRBV3-1 (or the pseudogene TRBV3-2) with TRBJ2-2; D not resolved. Germline V gene lookup returns CDR1 LGHDT and CDR2 YNNKEL (reference sequence). There are 13 residues in the CDR3. With 5 bases removed from V and 1 base from J, the gap between germline ends came to 5 bases. This CDR3 is CASSGGNTGELFF. CDR3 nucleotide sequence: TGTGCCAGCAGCGGCGGGAACACCGGGGAGCTGTTTTTT.

Written as DNA, the CDR3 is TGTGCCAGTCCCGGACAGGGGAATAATGAAAAACTGTTTTTT. This sequence encodes CASPGQGNNEKLFF. V and J are TRBV27 and TRBJ1-4; the match to TRBD1 covers 9 bases. Germline V CDR1 and CDR2: MNHEY, SMNVEV (reference sequence). This CDR3 is 14 amino acids long. V was pared by 9 bases and J by 4 bases, with 6 bases of the junction left unmatched.

This chain links TRBV5-1 with TRBJ2-3, with 14 positions matching TRBD2. Germline values: CDR1 SGHRS, CDR2 YFSETQ. J was trimmed by 14 bases and V by 4 bases; bases with no gene match: 12. This CDR3 is built from 15 residues. The CDR3 sequence: CASSPEGGTSGRWYF. For the CDR3, the DNA is TGCGCCAGCAGCCCAGAAGGCGGGACTAGCGGGAGATGGTATTTT.

The chain links TRBV11-2 to TRBJ1-3; unclear D gene. The CDR3 length is 12 residues. V lost 5 bases and J lost 4, with 6 bases in between. Per the germline V gene, CDR1 is SGHAT and CDR2 is FQNNGV. The CDR3, as DNA: TGTGCCAGCAGCCCCCAGGGAAACACCATATATTTT. As protein: CASSPQGNTIYF.

V is TRBV6-5 and J is TRBJ1-1, with D hard to call. Germline V gene sequence: CDR1 MNHEY, CDR2 SVGAGI. CDR3 length: 13 amino acids. The V end lost 5 bases, the J end lost 1 base, and 8 bases lay between the germline ends. The chain's CDR3 is CASSPIRNTEAFF. CDR3 nucleotide sequence: TGTGCCAGCAGTCCTATTAGGAACACTGAAGCTTTCTTT.

This rearrangement joins TRBV5-1 to TRBJ2-1, with TRBD1 identical over 7 bases. From germline, CDR1 is SGHRS and CDR2 YFSETQ. This CDR3 has 14 amino acids. The junction had 2 bases not matched to a gene; V was cut back by 4 bases and J by 1 base. In nucleotides, the CDR3 is TGCGCCAGCAGCATGGGACAGTCCTACAATGAGCAGTTCTTC. Translated, it gives CASSMGQSYNEQFF. The full variable domain, its missing parts supplied by reference TRBV5-1 and TRBJ2-1, is KAGVTQTPRYLIKTRGQQVTLSCSPISGHRSVSWYQQTPGQGLQFLFEYFSETQRNKGNFPGRFSGRQFSNSRSEMNVSTLELGDSALYLCASSMGQSYNEQFFGPGTRLTVL.

The chain combines TRBV19 with TRBJ1-4, with 7 bases lining up with TRBD1. Germline CDR1 reads LNHDA; CDR2 reads SQIVND (reference sequence). The CDR3 is made up of 12 amino acids. Germline trimming cut 10 bases from V and 9 bases from J; bases unmatched to any gene: 8. The CDR3 DNA reads as TGTGCCACCCAGGGGGGCAGGCAAAAACTGTTTTTT. This translates into CATQGGRQKLFF.

The chain is built from TRBV9 and TRBJ1-3; D is unclear. Trimming left V 0 bases short and J 2 bases short, with 12 bases between. The CDR3 has 16 amino acids. Germline V CDR1 and CDR2: SGDLS, YYNGEE. The CDR3 loop is CASSVDGGRAGNTIYF. In DNA, the CDR3 is TGTGCCAGCAGCGTAGATGGAGGGCGCGCTGGAAACACCATATATTTT.

V usage is TRBV6-5 and J usage is TRBJ2-5; 11 bases agree with TRBD2. Germline V gene lookup returns CDR1 MNHEY and CDR2 SVGAGI. V lost 6 bases to trimming and J lost 5 bases; unmatched junction nucleotides: 5. The CDR3 extends over 14 amino acids. The CDR3 region is CASSSPSGRETQYF. The CDR3, as DNA: TGTGCCAGCAGCTCCCCTAGCGGGAGGGAGACCCAGTACTTC.

The genes are TRBV4-1 and TRBJ1-4, with a possible D match to TRBD1 (5 bases). The ends were cut back, 2 bases at V and 0 bases at J, with 10 bases in the middle. The CDR3 covers 16 residues. The germline V gene has CDR1 MGHRA and CDR2 YSYEKL. This CDR3 is CASSQLPGATNEKLFF. The DNA for the CDR3 is TGCGCCAGCAGCCAACTCCCGGGGGCAACTAATGAAAAACTGTTTTTT.

V usage is TRBV4-2 and J usage is TRBJ2-1; 9 bases line up with TRBD2. V lost 0 bases to trimming and J lost 9 bases; unmatched junction nucleotides: 9. CDR1 is LGHNA and CDR2 is YNFKEQ in the germline V gene. The CDR3 is 16 amino acids. The CDR3 reads CASSQDRLAGRGEQFF. In DNA form, the CDR3 reads TGTGCCAGCAGCCAAGATCGCCTAGCGGGACGCGGTGAGCAGTTCTTC.

The CDR3 loop reads CASGLVLGIQGSGNQPQHF. CDR3 nucleotides: TGTGCTAGTGGTTTGGTCTTGGGGATACAGGGGTCGGGCAATCAGCCCCAGCATTTT. This chain joins TRBV12-5 and TRBJ1-5; 7 bases are a match to TRBD1. The CDR3 totals 19 residues. CDR1 is LGHNT, CDR2 FRNRAP, per germline. After removal of 0 bases from V and 2 bases from J, the junction contained 13 bases not matched to a gene.

The V gene is TRBV2, the J gene TRBJ1-6, with 7 bases that match TRBD1. This CDR3 spans 15 amino acids. Germline V CDR1 and CDR2: SNHLY, FYNNEI. Trimming cost V 4 bases and J 11 bases; bases outside gene matches: 11. For the CDR3, the DNA is TGTGCCAGCAGTGCACCCGGGACAGTGAAAGCACCCCTCCACTTT. Amino acid sequence: CASSAPGTVKAPLHF.